These 10 T cell receptor beta chains came from one sample sequenced in a study of T cells in Graves' hyperthyroidism and ophthalmopathy. It was RNA transcripts that yielded the amplified TCR beta CDR3 regions. The primer set for the first-round RT-PCR of the TCR CDR3 was HTBI. TCRdb redid the calling of the multiplex PCR reads with MiXCR, one entry per CDR3 protein. The repertoire holds some 720,000 distinct CDR3 sequences, with 16% as singletons. Sequenced sample: blood. Source of these receptors: a man between 18 and 35 years old with Graves' hyperthyroidism.

This clonotype showed up many times. The rearrangement joins TRBV20-1 to TRBJ2-7, with TRBD2 matching 12 bases. The CDR3 consists of 14 residues. J was trimmed by 3 bases and V by 5 bases; bases with no gene match: 5. Per germline, CDR1 DFQATT and CDR2 SNEGSKA (reference sequence). DNA of the CDR3: TGCAGTGCTTCTAGCGGGAGGGCCGTCTACGAGCAGTACTTC. This gives the protein CSASSGRAVYEQYF.

The chain employs TRBV29-1 and TRBJ2-7; 12 bases line up with TRBD2. Germline V gene lookup returns CDR1 SQVTM and CDR2 ANQGSEA. CDR3 length: 14 residues. The V segment lost 3 bases and the J segment 5 bases; nucleotides outside the gene matches: 5. This CDR3 reads CSVEVTSGSDEQYF. The CDR3 DNA sequence: TGCAGCGTTGAGGTGACTAGCGGGAGCGACGAGCAGTACTTC.

The chain links TRBV12-3 or TRBV12-4 to TRBJ2-7; 11 bases align to TRBD2. The CDR3 has 14 amino acids. V dropped 3 bases and J dropped 7; count of bases not matched to a gene: 5. The CDR3 region is CASSFTSGSFEQYF. The CDR3 region has the DNA TGTGCCAGCAGTTTTACTAGCGGGAGCTTTGAGCAGTACTTC.

This clonotype was seen ten or more times. This rearrangement joins TRBV5-1 to TRBJ2-2; no definite D call. V gave up 7 bases and J gave up 4 bases, with 5 bases separating them. The CDR3 is made up of 11 amino acids. Germline V CDR1 and CDR2: SGHRS, YFSETQ. The DNA of the CDR3 is TGCGCCAGCCATAGCACCGGGGAGCTGTTTTTT. Residues: CASHSTGELFF.

This clonotype was seen many times. V gene TRBV11-3 combines with J gene TRBJ1-1; no firm D call. This CDR3 is built from 9 residues. The V end was cut by 5 bases, the J end by 10 bases, with 5 bases between. Per germline, CDR1 SGHNT and CDR2 YENEEA. DNA of the CDR3: TGTGCCAGCAGCCAAATAGCTTTCTTT. Encoded protein: CASSQIAFF.

This clonotype was observed at least ten times. This rearrangement joins TRBV7-2 to TRBJ2-1, with D perhaps TRBD2 (5 bases). The germline V gene has CDR1 SGHTA and CDR2 FQGNSA. The CDR3 covers 14 residues. V shed 5 bases and J shed 7 bases, with 15 bases lying between them. As DNA, the CDR3 is TGTGCCAGCAGCCCGAGACGGGGTAAAAATGAGCAGTTCTTC. It yields the protein CASSPRRGKNEQFF. The whole variable domain, filled in from reference TRBV7-2 and TRBJ2-1, reads GAGVSQSPSNKVTEKGKDVELRCDPISGHTALYWYRQSLGQGLEFLIYFQGNSAPDKSGLPSDRFSAERTGGSVSTLTIQRTQQEDSAVYLCASSPRRGKNEQFFGPGTRLTVL.

The rearrangement joins TRBV7-9 to TRBJ1-4; D gene unclear. Trimming took off 2 bases at V and 7 bases at J, with 17 bases between the two ends. The CDR3 runs to 16 residues. The germline gives CDR1 SEHNR, CDR2 FQNEAQ (reference sequence). The CDR3 reads CASSLSSQRSGEKLFF. CDR3 nucleotides: TGTGCCAGCAGCTTATCCTCCCAGAGGTCGGGTGAAAAACTGTTTTTT.

This clonotype has ten or more counts. The rearrangement links TRBV11-1 to TRBJ2-1, with 9 bases identical to TRBD2. V gave up 1 base and J gave up 6 bases; unmatched junction bases: 7. The CDR3 has 16 residues. CDR1 and CDR2 from the germline V gene are SGHAT and FQDESV (reference sequence). The CDR3 DNA is TGTGCCAGCAGCTTAGAGGTGACTAGCGGCCTCAATGAGCAGTTCTTC. Its translation: CASSLEVTSGLNEQFF.

This clonotype was counted a few times. CDR3 in DNA: TGCAGTGCTAGAGGGGGGACAGGGGGCGCGAACACCGGGGAGCTGTTTTTT. This translates into CSARGGTGGANTGELFF. The chain links TRBV20-1 to TRBJ2-2, with 12 bases matching TRBD1. V was clipped by 1 base and J by 0 bases; unmatched bases: 3. The CDR3 has 17 residues. Germline V gene data show CDR1 as DFQATT and CDR2 as SNEGSKA (reference sequence).

This sequence joins TRBV12-3 or TRBV12-4 and TRBJ2-3, with 10 bases that match TRBD1. V shed 6 bases and J 4 bases; nucleotides not matched to a gene: 7. This CDR3 region has 15 residues. This chain's CDR3 is CASSYKTGGADTQYF. The DNA of the CDR3 is TGTGCCAGCAGCTATAAGACAGGGGGCGCAGATACGCAGTATTTT.